The subject of this entry is one T cell receptor (beta chain). Its target is unknown. Germline CDR1 reads SGHRS; CDR2 reads YFSETQ. Trimming shortened V by 0 bases and J by 2 bases, and 11 bases separated the two germline ends. The CDR3 consists of 15 residues. The sample is drawn from a study of T-cell memory formation after mild COVID-19. Study-level background: TCR clustering was largely donor specific. Points from the study as a whole: Memory cells collected pre-infection included some clones that later responded, suggesting cross-reactive memory joined. For second-wave clones that peaked at day 37, SARS-CoV-2 specificity went unverified. Clones contracting across day 15 to 85 had a balanced CD4/CD8 profile; later expanding clones leaned CD4+.

TCRdb processed the 5' RACE reads anew with MiXCR; each CDR3 protein has one entry. The sample consists of approximately 340,000 distinct CDR3 sequences, about an eighth of them appearing once. This chain connects TRBV5-1 to TRBJ2-5; D gene ambiguous. The origin of this receptor is a man aged 18 to 29 who had mild COVID-19 (a few samples of this study predate the infection). Cell type and time point are not known. What was sequenced was PBMCs or a T cell subset sorted from them (not recorded which). The CDR3 sequence: CASSLASNGQETQYF. Written as DNA, the CDR3 is TGCGCCAGCAGCTTGGCTTCTAATGGGCAAGAGACCCAGTACTTC.